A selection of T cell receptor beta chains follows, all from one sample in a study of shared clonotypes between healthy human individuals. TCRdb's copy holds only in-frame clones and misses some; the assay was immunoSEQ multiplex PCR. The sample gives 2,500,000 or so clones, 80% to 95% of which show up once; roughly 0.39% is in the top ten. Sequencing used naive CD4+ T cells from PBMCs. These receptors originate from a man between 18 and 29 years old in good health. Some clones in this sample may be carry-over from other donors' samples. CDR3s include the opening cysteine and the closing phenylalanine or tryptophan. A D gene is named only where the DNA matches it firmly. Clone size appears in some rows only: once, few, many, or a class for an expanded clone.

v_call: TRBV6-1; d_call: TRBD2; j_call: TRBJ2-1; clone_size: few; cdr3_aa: CASSDPLAGGINEQFF; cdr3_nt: TGTGCCAGCAGTGACCCACTAGCGGGAGGAATCAATGAGCAGTTCTTC
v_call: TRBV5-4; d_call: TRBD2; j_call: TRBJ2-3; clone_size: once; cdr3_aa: CASSSPTSVDTQYF; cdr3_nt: TGTGCCAGCAGCTCTCCTACTAGCGTCGATACGCAGTATTTT
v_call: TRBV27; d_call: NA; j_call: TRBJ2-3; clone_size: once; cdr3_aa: CASSLNRARDTQYF; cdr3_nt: TGTGCCAGCAGTCTCAACAGGGCACGAGATACGCAGTATTTT
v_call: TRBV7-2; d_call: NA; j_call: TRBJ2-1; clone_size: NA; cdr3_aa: CASSLRVAVDEQFF; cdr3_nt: TGTGCCAGCAGCTTACGGGTAGCGGTCGATGAGCAGTTCTTC
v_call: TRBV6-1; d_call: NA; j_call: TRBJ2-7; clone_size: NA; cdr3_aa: CASSATQTIGSYEQYF; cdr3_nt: TGTGCCAGCAGTGCTACTCAAACCATTGGATCCTACGAGCAGTACTTC
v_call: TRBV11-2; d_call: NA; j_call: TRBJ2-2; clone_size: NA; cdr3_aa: CASSPSGVANTGELFF; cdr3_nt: TGTGCCAGCAGCCCCAGTGGGGTGGCGAACACCGGGGAGCTGTTTTTT
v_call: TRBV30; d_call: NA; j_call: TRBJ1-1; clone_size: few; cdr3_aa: CAWMGTTTGAFF; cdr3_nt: TGTGCCTGGATGGGGACCACCACTGGAGCTTTCTTT
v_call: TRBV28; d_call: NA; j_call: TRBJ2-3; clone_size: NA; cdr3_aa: CASSLSVGYTQYF; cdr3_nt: TGTGCCAGCAGTTTATCGGTCGGTTATACGCAGTATTTT
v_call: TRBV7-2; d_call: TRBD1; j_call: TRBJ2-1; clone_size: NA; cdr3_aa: CASSQTYDRASYNEQFF; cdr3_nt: TGTGCCAGCAGCCAGACCTACGACAGGGCCTCCTACAATGAGCAGTTCTTC
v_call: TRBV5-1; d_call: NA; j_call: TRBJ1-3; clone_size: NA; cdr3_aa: CASSLETGFSGNTIYF; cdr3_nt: TGCGCCAGCAGCTTGGAAACAGGGTTCTCTGGAAACACCATATATTTT
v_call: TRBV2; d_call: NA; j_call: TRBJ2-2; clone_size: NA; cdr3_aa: CASSEVRNTGELFF; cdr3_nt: TGTGCCAGCAGTGAAGTACGGAACACCGGGGAGCTGTTTTTT
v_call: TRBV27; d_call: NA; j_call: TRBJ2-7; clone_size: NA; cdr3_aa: CASRSLGGPKEQYF; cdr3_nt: TGTGCCAGCAGGTCCTTGGGGGGGCCGAAAGAGCAGTACTTC
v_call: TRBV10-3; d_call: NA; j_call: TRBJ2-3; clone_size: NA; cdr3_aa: CAISIAGQAGTDTQYF; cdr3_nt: TGTGCCATCAGTATAGCAGGGCAGGCAGGCACAGATACGCAGTATTTT
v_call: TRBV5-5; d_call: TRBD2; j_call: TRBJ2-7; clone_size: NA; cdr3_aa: CASARRAGGSYEQYF; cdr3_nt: TGTGCCAGCGCCCGAAGGGCGGGAGGGAGCTACGAGCAGTACTTC
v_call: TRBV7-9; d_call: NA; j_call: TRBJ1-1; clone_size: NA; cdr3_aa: CASSSQGTLEAFF; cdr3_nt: TGTGCCAGCAGTTCCCAGGGGACCCTTGAAGCTTTCTTT
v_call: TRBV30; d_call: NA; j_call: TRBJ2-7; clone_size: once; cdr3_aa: CAWSVVWPRTNPYEQYF; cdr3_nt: TGTGCCTGGAGTGTCGTTTGGCCGAGGACCAACCCCTACGAGCAGTACTTC
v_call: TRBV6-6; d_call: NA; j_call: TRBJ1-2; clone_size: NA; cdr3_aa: CASSYSTAGKSGYTF; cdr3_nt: TGTGCCAGCAGTTACTCGACGGCAGGGAAGTCCGGCTACACCTTC
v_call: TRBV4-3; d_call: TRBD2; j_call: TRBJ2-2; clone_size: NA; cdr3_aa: CASSQEVWSGSGTGELFF; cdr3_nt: TGCGCCAGCAGCCAAGAGGTGTGGAGCGGGAGTGGCACCGGGGAGCTGTTTTTT
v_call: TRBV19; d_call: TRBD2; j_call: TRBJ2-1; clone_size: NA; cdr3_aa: CASSIARAGDDEQFF; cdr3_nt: TGTGCCAGTAGTATAGCGAGGGCGGGGGACGATGAGCAGTTCTTC
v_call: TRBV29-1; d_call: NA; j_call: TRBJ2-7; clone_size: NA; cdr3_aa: CSVRGQFGYEQYF; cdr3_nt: TGCAGCGTGCGGGGACAGTTCGGCTACGAGCAGTACTTC
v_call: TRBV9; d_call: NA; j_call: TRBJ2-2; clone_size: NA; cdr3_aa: CASSVEVGANTGELFF; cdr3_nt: TGTGCCAGCAGCGTAGAGGTTGGCGCGAACACCGGGGAGCTGTTTTTT
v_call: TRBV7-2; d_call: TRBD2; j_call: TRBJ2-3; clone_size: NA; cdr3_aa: CASSSSSGRLTDTQYF; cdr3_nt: TGTGCCAGCAGTTCCTCTAGCGGGAGGCTCACAGATACGCAGTATTTT
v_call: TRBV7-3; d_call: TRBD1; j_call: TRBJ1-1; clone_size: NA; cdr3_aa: CASSNQGDTEAFF; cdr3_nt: TGTGCCAGCAGCAATCAGGGGGACACTGAAGCTTTCTTT
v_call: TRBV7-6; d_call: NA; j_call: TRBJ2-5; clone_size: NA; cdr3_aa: CASSLVGRFSETQYF; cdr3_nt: TGTGCCAGCAGCTTAGTGGGGAGATTTTCAGAGACCCAGTACTTC
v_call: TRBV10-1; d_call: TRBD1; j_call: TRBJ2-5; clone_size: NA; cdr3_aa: CASSGGQGRGETQYF; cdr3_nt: TGCGCCAGCAGTGGGGGACAGGGGAGGGGAGAGACCCAGTACTTC
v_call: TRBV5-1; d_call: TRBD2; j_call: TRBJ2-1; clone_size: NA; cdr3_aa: CASSFGTSGGLDEQFF; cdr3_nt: TGCGCCAGCAGCTTCGGGACTAGCGGGGGTCTTGATGAGCAGTTCTTC
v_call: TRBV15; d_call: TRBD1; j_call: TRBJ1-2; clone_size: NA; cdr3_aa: CATSRDRQGAWGYTF; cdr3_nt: TGTGCCACCAGCAGAGATCGGCAGGGGGCGTGGGGCTACACCTTC
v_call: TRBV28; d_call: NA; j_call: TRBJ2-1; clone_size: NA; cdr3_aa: CASAKSTDYNEQFF; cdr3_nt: TGTGCCAGCGCAAAATCGACAGATTACAATGAGCAGTTCTTC
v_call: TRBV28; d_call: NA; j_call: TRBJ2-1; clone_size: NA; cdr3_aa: CASSSTGYNEQFF; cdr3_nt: TGTGCCAGCAGTTCCACGGGGTACAATGAGCAGTTCTTC
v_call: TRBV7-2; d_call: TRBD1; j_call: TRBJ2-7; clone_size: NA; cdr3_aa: CASSLGTGTYEQYF; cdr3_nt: TGTGCCAGCAGCCTCGGGACAGGGACCTACGAGCAGTACTTC
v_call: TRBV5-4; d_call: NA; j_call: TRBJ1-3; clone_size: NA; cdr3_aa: CASSLDRVSGNTIYF; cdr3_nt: TGTGCCAGCAGCTTGGATCGGGTGTCTGGAAACACCATATATTTT
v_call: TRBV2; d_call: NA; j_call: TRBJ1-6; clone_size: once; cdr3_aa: CASNRNSPLHF; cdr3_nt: TGTGCAAGTAACCGTAATTCACCCCTCCACTTT
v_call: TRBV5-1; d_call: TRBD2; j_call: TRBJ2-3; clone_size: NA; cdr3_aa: CASSLVREGGTDTQYF; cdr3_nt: TGCGCCAGCAGCTTGGTGCGGGAGGGGGGCACAGATACGCAGTATTTT
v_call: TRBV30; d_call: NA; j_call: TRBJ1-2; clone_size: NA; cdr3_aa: CAWSVAGHSYGYTF; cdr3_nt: TGTGCCTGGAGTGTGGCGGGGCACTCGTATGGCTACACCTTC
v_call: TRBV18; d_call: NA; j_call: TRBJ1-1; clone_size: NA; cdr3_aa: CASSPMSGSPNTEAFF; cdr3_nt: TGTGCCAGCTCACCGATGTCGGGCTCCCCTAACACTGAAGCTTTCTTT
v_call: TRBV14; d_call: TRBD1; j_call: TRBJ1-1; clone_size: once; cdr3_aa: CASGVGQGSTEAFF; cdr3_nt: TGTGCCAGCGGGGTGGGACAGGGGAGCACTGAAGCTTTCTTT
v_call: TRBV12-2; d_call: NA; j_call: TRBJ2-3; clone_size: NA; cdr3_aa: CASRSRGTDTQYF; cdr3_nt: TGTGCAAGTCGCTCCAGAGGCACAGATACGCAGTATTTT
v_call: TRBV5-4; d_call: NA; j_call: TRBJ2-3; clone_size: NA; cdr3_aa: CASSLPRTDTQYF; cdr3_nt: TGTGCCAGCAGCTTACCCCGGACAGATACGCAGTATTTT
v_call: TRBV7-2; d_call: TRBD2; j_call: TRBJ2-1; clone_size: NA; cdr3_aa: CASSLRGAGGLAGPNEQFF; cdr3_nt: TGTGCCAGCAGCTTACGAGGGGCCGGTGGACTAGCGGGACCCAATGAGCAGTTCTTC
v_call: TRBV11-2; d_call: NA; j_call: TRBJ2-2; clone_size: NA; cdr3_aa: CASSLLFGTHTGELFF; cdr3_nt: TGTGCCAGCAGCTTGTTGTTCGGGACCCACACCGGGGAGCTGTTTTTT
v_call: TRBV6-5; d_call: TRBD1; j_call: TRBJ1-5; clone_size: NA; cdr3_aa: CASRSQGSNQPQHF; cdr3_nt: TGTGCCAGCAGATCACAGGGGTCCAATCAGCCCCAGCATTTT
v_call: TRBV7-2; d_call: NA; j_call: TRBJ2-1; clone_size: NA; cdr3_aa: CASSQTRYNEQFF; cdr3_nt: TGTGCCAGCAGCCAGACTAGATACAATGAGCAGTTCTTC
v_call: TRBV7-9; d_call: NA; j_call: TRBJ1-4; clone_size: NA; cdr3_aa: CASSLAAGNEKLFF; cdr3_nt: TGTGCCAGCAGCTTAGCGGCGGGGAATGAAAAACTGTTTTTT
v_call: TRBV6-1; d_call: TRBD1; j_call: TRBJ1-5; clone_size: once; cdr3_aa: CASSWDRSNQPQHF; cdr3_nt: TGTGCCAGCAGTTGGGACAGGAGCAATCAGCCCCAGCATTTT
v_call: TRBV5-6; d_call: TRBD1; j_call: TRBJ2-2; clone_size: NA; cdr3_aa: CASGIVQGVLTNTGELFF; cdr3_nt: TGTGCCAGCGGGATCGTACAGGGGGTTCTAACGAACACCGGGGAGCTGTTTTTT
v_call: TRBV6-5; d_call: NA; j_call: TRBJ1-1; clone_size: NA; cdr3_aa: CASSYSIGIAEAFF; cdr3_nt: TGTGCCAGCAGTTACTCGATCGGGATCGCTGAAGCTTTCTTT
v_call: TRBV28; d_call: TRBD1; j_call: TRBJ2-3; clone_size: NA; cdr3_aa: CASSRQGAGTDTQYF; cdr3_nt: TGTGCCAGCAGCCGACAGGGGGCGGGCACAGATACGCAGTATTTT
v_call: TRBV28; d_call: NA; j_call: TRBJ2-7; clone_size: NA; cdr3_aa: CASSLGPKYEQYF; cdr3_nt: TGTGCCAGCAGTTTGGGTCCAAAGTACGAGCAGTACTTC
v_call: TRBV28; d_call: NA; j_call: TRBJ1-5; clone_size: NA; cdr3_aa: CASQEGGDQPQHF; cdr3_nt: TGTGCCAGCCAAGAGGGGGGAGATCAGCCCCAGCATTTT
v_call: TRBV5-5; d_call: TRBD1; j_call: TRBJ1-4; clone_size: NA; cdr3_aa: CASSLLIPGQNEKLFF; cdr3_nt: TGTGCCAGCAGCTTGTTAATACCGGGACAGAATGAAAAACTGTTTTTT
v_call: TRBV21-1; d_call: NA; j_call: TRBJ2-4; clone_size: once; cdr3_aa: CASTKDRDRQYF; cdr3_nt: TGTGCCAGCACCAAAGACCGGGACAGACAGTACTTC
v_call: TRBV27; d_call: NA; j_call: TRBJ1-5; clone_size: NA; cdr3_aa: CASSFIQSNQPQHF; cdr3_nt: TGTGCCAGCAGTTTTATACAGAGCAATCAGCCCCAGCATTTT
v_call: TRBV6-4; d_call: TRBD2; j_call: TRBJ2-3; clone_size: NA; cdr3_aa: CASSSASGEDTQYF; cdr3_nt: TGTGCCAGCAGTAGCGCCAGCGGGGAAGATACGCAGTATTTT
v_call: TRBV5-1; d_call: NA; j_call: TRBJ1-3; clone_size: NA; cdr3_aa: CASSLAGASSGNTIYF; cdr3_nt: TGCGCCAGCAGCTTGGCCGGGGCCAGCTCTGGAAACACCATATATTTT
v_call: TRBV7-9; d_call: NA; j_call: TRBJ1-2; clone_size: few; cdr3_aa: CASSFLGNGYTF; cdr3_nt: TGTGCCAGCAGCTTTCTGGGGAATGGCTACACCTTC
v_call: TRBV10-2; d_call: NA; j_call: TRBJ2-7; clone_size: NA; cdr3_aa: CASSDGSWYEQYF; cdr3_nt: TGCGCCAGCAGTGACGGGAGCTGGTACGAGCAGTACTTC
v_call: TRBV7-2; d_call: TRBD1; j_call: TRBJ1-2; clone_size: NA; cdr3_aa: CASSFRGRKEYGYTF; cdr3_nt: TGTGCCAGCAGCTTCAGGGGGCGCAAAGAGTATGGCTACACCTTC